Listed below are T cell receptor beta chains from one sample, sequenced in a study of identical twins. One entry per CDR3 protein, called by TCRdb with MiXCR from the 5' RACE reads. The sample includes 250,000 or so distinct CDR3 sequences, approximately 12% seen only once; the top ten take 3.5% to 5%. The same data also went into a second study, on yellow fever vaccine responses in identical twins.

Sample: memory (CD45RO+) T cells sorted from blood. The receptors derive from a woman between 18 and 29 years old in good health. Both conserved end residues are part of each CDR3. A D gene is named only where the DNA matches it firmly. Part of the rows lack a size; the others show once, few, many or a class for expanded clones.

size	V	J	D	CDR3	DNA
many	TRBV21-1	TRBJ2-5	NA	CASSKSETSVRETQYF	TGTGCCAGCAGCAAATCGGAAACTAGCGTCAGAGAGACCCAGTACTTC
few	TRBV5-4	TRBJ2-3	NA	CASRTPGADTQYF	TGTGCCAGCAGGACCCCAGGGGCAGATACGCAGTATTTT
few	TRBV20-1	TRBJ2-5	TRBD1	CSARVFPGQAKQETQYF	TGCAGTGCTAGAGTCTTCCCGGGACAGGCCAAGCAAGAGACCCAGTACTTC
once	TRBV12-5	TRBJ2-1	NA	CASGLTGNEQFF	TGTGCTAGTGGTTTAACAGGTAATGAGCAGTTCTTC
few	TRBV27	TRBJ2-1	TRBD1	CASSSQGGTYNEQFF	TGTGCCAGCAGTTCACAGGGGGGAACCTACAATGAGCAGTTCTTC
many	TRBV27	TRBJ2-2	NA	CASSLWDSTGELFF	TGTGCCAGCAGTTTATGGGATTCCACCGGGGAGCTGTTTTTT
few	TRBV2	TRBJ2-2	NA	CASKGTGELFF	TGTGCCAGCAAAGGAACCGGGGAGCTGTTTTTT
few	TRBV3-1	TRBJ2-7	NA	CASTLGGSRYEQYF	TGTGCCAGCACCCTTGGAGGGAGTCGGTACGAGCAGTACTTC
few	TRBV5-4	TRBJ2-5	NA	CASSLRGGRETQYF	TGTGCCAGCAGCTTAAGGGGGGGCCGGGAGACCCAGTACTTC
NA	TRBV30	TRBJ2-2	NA	CGAYIPGELFF	TGCGGGGCATATATCCCCGGGGAGCTGTTTTTT
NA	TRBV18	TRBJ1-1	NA	CASSPPYGVGGPNTEAFF	TGTGCCAGCTCACCACCTTATGGGGTTGGGGGGCCGAACACTGAAGCTTTCTTT
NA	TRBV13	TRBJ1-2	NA	CASSLAGRPGYGYTF	TGTGCCAGCAGCTTAGCAGGACGGCCGGGCTATGGCTACACCTTC
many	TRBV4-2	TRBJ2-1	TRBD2	CASSQLSGRGYNEQFF	TGTGCCAGCAGCCAACTAAGCGGGAGGGGGTACAATGAGCAGTTCTTC
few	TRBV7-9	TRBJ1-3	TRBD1	CASSSLGGDRSGNTIYF	TGTGCCAGCAGCTCTCTGGGGGGGGACAGATCTGGAAACACCATATATTTT
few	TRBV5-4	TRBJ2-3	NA	CASSAPSQRARGDTQYF	TGTGCCAGCAGCGCCCCCAGCCAGCGGGCCAGGGGAGATACGCAGTATTTT
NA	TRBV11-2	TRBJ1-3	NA	CASSPTDRRKASGNTIYF	TGTGCCAGCAGCCCCACCGATCGACGAAAAGCCTCTGGAAACACCATATATTTT
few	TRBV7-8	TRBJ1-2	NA	CASSLSSGDNYGYTF	TGTGCCAGCAGCTTAAGTTCAGGGGACAACTATGGCTACACCTTC
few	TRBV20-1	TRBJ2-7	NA	CSARGQTYEQYF	TGCAGTGCTAGAGGCCAGACCTACGAGCAGTACTTC
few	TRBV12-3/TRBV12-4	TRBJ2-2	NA	CASTRGLAGYTGELFF	TGTGCCAGCACCAGGGGGCTAGCGGGGTACACCGGGGAGCTGTTTTTT
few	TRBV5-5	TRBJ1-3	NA	CASSVGRSGNTIYF	TGTGCCAGCAGCGTCGGACGGTCTGGAAACACCATATATTTT
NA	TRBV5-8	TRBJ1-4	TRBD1	CASSLTGGATNEKLFF	TGTGCCAGCAGCCTTACAGGGGGCGCAACTAATGAAAAACTGTTTTTT
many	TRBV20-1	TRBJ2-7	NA	CSARDMALRESSEQYF	TGCAGTGCTAGAGACATGGCGTTGCGGGAATCCTCCGAGCAGTACTTC
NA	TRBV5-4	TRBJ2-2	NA	CASSLDENTGELFF	TGTGCCAGCAGCTTGGACGAGAACACCGGGGAGCTGTTTTTT
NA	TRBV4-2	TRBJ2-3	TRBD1	CASSQGLGQGADTQYF	TGTGCCAGCAGCCAAGGATTGGGACAGGGAGCAGATACGCAGTATTTT
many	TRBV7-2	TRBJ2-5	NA	CASSSYLETQYF	TGTGCCAGCAGCTCCTATCTGGAGACCCAGTACTTC
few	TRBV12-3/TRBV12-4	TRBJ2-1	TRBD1	CASSTETGSQFF	TGTGCCAGCAGCACTGAGACAGGGTCGCAGTTCTTC
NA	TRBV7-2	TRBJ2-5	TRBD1	CASATGQASKETQYF	TGTGCCAGTGCTACGGGACAGGCTTCCAAAGAGACCCAGTACTTC
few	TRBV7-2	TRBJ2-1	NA	CASSLGGGPGNEQFF	TGTGCCAGCAGCCTAGGAGGGGGACCAGGCAATGAGCAGTTCTTC
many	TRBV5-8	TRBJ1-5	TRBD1	CASRPTGRGSNQPQHF	TGTGCCAGCAGACCGACAGGGAGAGGAAGCAATCAGCCCCAGCATTTT
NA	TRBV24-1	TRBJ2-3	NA	CATSDTGGAADTQYF	TGTGCCACCAGTGATACTGGGGGGGCAGCAGATACGCAGTATTTT
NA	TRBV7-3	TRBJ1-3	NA	CASSLTAGNTIYF	TGTGCCAGCAGCTTGACGGCTGGAAACACCATATATTTT
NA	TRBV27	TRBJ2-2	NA	CASSFSGAGELFF	TGTGCCAGCAGTTTCTCGGGGGCCGGGGAGCTGTTTTTT
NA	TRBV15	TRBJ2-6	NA	CATSRDFASGANVLTF	TGTGCCACCAGCAGAGATTTTGCCTCTGGGGCCAACGTCCTGACTTTC
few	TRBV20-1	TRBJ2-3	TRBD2	CSARDSGGYTDTQYF	TGCAGTGCTAGAGATTCCGGGGGGTACACAGATACGCAGTATTTT
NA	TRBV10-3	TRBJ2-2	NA	CAAARGGDTGELFF	TGTGCCGCGGCCAGGGGGGGTGACACCGGGGAGCTGTTTTTT
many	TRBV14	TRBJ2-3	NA	CASSQDSGAGTDTQYF	TGTGCCAGCAGCCAAGATAGTGGAGCGGGCACAGATACGCAGTATTTT
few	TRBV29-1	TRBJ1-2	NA	CSVRSGNYGYTF	TGCAGCGTTAGGTCCGGCAACTATGGCTACACCTTC
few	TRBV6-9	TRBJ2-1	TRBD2	CASSYSPISTSGRFSRKYNEQFF	TGTGCCAGCAGTTATTCTCCCATCTCAACTAGCGGGAGATTCTCTCGCAAGTACAATGAGCAGTTCTTC
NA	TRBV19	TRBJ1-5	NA	CASSVQGGENQPQHF	TGTGCCAGTAGTGTACAGGGAGGTGAAAATCAGCCCCAGCATTTT
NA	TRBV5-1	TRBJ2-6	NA	CASSLAWSGANVLTF	TGCGCCAGCAGCTTGGCGTGGTCCGGGGCCAACGTCCTGACTTTC
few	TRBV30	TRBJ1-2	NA	CAWSGLAGLSF	TGTGCCTGGAGCGGATTGGCAGGGCTTAGCTTC
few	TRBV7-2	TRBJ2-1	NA	CASSLVLAYNEQFF	TGTGCCAGCAGCTTAGTGTTAGCCTACAATGAGCAGTTCTTC
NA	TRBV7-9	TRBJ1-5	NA	CASSRGLQGNQPQHF	TGTGCCAGCAGCCGGGGTTTACAGGGCAATCAGCCCCAGCATTTT
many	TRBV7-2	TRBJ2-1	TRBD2	CASSTSGSSYNEQFF	TGTGCCAGCAGCACTAGCGGGAGCTCCTACAATGAGCAGTTCTTC
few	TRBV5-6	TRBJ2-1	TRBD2	CASSLVRLAVYNEQFF	TGTGCCAGCAGCTTGGTCCGACTAGCGGTCTACAATGAGCAGTTCTTC
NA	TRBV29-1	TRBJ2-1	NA	CSAGLARGGDF	TGCAGCGCTGGACTCGCGCGGGGTGGGGACTTC
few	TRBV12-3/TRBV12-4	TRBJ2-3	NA	CASSYDRSTDTQYF	TGTGCCAGCAGCTACGACAGGAGCACAGATACGCAGTATTTT
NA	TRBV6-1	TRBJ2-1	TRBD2	CASSERGTSGSDEQFF	TGTGCCAGCAGTGAACGGGGGACTAGCGGCAGCGATGAGCAGTTCTTC
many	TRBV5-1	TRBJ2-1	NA	CASSLSGTEQFF	TGCGCCAGCAGCTTATCAGGGACTGAGCAGTTCTTC
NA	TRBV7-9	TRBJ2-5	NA	CASSLGTGEGETQYF	TGTGCCAGCAGCTTAGGGACCGGGGAAGGGGAGACCCAGTACTTC
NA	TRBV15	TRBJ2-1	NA	CATSRDGKNEQFF	TGTGCCACCAGCAGAGACGGCAAAAATGAGCAGTTCTTC
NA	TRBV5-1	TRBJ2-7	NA	CASSPEGSSYEQYF	TGCGCCAGCAGCCCAGAAGGCAGCTCCTACGAGCAGTACTTC
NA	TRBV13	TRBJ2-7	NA	CASSLGGASSYEQYF	TGTGCCAGCAGCTTAGGTGGGGCGAGCTCCTACGAGCAGTACTTC
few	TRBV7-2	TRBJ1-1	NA	CASSLRRGADTEAFF	TGTGCCAGCAGCTTAAGAAGGGGCGCTGACACTGAAGCTTTCTTT
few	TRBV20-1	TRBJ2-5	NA	CSARRTVQETQYF	TGCAGTGCTAGGAGGACGGTACAAGAGACCCAGTACTTC
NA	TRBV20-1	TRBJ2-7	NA	CSAPSGRSYEQYF	TGCAGTGCCCCCTCGGGACGCTCCTACGAGCAGTACTTC
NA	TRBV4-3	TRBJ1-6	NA	CASSQVVGANSPLHF	TGCGCCAGCAGCCAAGTGGTAGGGGCGAATTCACCCCTCCACTTT